The count of the clone carrying this TCR beta chain is one. A split of CD4+ cells into CD45RA+ naive and CD45RA-negative memory subsets was performed. This sample stems from a study of shared clonotypes between healthy human individuals. At the level of the study: Per donor, three plates held CD4 naive cells, three held CD4 memory, two held CD8 naive and one held CD8 memory.

Authors' data handling: ImmunoSEQ gave junction-only sequences without quality scores, so filtering differed. Method: immunoSEQ multiplex PCR; TCRdb's copy keeps in-frame clones and lacks some. V, J and clone size were drawn from that table, and D and trimming were deduced from the DNA. The sample includes a few million clones, approximately 92% of them seen just once. The J segment lost 3 bases and the V segment lost 3 bases, leaving 17 bases of the junction unmatched. From germline, CDR1 is ENHRY and CDR2 SYGVKD. The CDR3 has 19 amino acids. The source material was naive CD4+ T cells sorted from blood. Noted subset: CD45RA+ positively selected. The chain links TRBV10-3 to TRBJ2-5, with TRBD2 matching over 9 bases. The TCR originated in a man between 18 and 29 years old in good health. The CDR3 loop reads CAISDVTSFGGGAKETQYF. Written as DNA, the CDR3 is TGTGCCATCAGTGATGTTACATCCTTTGGCGGGGGGGCGAAAGAGACCCAGTACTTC.